This TCR beta chain was identified during a study of cytomegalovirus exposure and HLA in healthy donors. 13 Jbeta primers and 60 Vbeta primers were used for the PCR. In the original analysis: A follow-up analysis tallied 86 million or so unique TCR beta chains, roughly 9.9 million shared. Here immunoSEQ multiplex PCR was the method, and the copy in TCRdb shows in-frame clones only, minus some. V, J and clone size derive from that table, while D and trimming were established from the DNA sequence. Here the sample spans a few hundred thousand clones, approximately 91% being singletons. Study outcomes and limitations: Later on, an analysis found that several of the most significant clusters appeared to be linked to common viral pathogens, which included parvovirus B19. TRBV6-2, TRBV6-3 and other indistinguishable V segments were excluded.

As regards this clone: The antigen remains undetermined.

The germline CDR1 and CDR2 sequences are MNHNS and SASEGT. The CDR3 runs to 13 residues. V dropped 3 bases and J dropped 4 bases, with 9 bases sitting between them. This TCR came from a girl aged 2-15 years in good health and CMV-seronegative. This chain connects TRBV6-1 to TRBJ1-1; the D is unclear. Material: PBMCs. The CDR3 protein is CASSEGRVTEAFF. The CDR3 DNA reads as TGTGCCAGCAGTGAGGGGAGGGTCACTGAAGCTTTCTTT.